One sample yielded the 12 T cell receptor beta chains listed below, sequenced in a study of T-cell reconstitution after alpha-beta-depleted transplantation in children listed by TCRdb under 2016. Library preparation was by PCR. TCRdb names Illumina HiSeq 2500 as the instrument used. To normalize quantification of the TCRbeta repertoire, the TCR libraries were built with molecular barcoding that relied on unique molecular identifiers. In-frame beta chains were kept once TCRdb had trimmed the public reads at Q25 with fastp and called clones with MiXCR. Every distinct CDR3 protein forms one entry, paired with its most common genes and DNA. A total of more than 450,000 distinct CDR3 sequences appear in this sample, 15% to 20% of them only once. The ten largest clonotypes hold 3% to 3.5% of the sample. The input for sequencing was PBMCs from the stem cell graft donor, taken from the stem cell graft. All receptors derive from a human donor who donated a stem cell graft to a child with acute lymphoblastic leukemia.

V is TRBV18 and J is TRBJ2-1, with 7 positions matching TRBD1. The CDR3 runs 14 residues. J gave up 5 bases and V 5 bases, and 6 bases lay outside the gene matches. In germline, CDR1 is KGHSH, CDR2 LQKENI. The CDR3 loop is CASSDATGNNEQFF. The CDR3 bases are TGTGCCAGCTCAGATGCGACAGGGAACAATGAGCAGTTCTTC.

Here the CDR3 reads CSVEDDRVYGYTF. The CDR3 coding sequence is TGCAGCGTTGAAGATGACAGAGTTTATGGCTACACCTTC. J is TRBJ1-2 and V is TRBV29-1, with a weak D call TRBD1 (5 bases). CDR3 size: 13 residues. The V end lost 0 bases, the J end lost 5 bases, and 10 bases lay between the germline ends. The germline gives CDR1 SQVTM, CDR2 ANQGSEA.

This clonotype was seen more than once but under ten times. This rearrangement joins TRBV14 to TRBJ2-3; D possibly matches TRBD1 or TRBD2 (5 bases each). CDR3 length: 17 amino acids. Trimming shortened V by 3 bases and J by 3 bases, and 19 bases separated the two germline ends. Germline values: CDR1 SGHDN, CDR2 FVKESK. The CDR3 DNA reads as TGTGCCAGCAGCCATAGACAGTGGGGGAAGTGGACAGATACGCAGTATTTT. The encoded protein is CASSHRQWGKWTDTQYF. Full variable domain (missing parts from reference TRBV14 and TRBJ2-3): EAGVTQFPSHSVIEKGQTVTLRCDPISGHDNLYWYRRVMGKEIKFLLHFVKESKQDESGMPNNRFLAERTGGTYSTLKVQPAELEDSGVYFCASSHRQWGKWTDTQYFGPGTRLTVL.

This clonotype showed up just a few times. The chain carries TRBV12-3 or TRBV12-4 and TRBJ1-3, with a weak D call TRBD1 (6 bases). The CDR3 loop spans 15 amino acids. V lost 4 bases, J lost 0 bases, and 10 bases lay in between. The CDR3 region is CASSSPGASGNTIYF. The CDR3 bases are TGTGCCAGCAGTTCCCCAGGGGCCTCTGGAAACACCATATATTTT.

The rearrangement links TRBV6-5 to TRBJ1-4; no firm D call. Germline loops: CDR1 MNHEY, CDR2 SVGAGI. This CDR3 has 15 amino acids. Between the trimmed V and J ends, which lost 2 bases and 7 bases, there was a span of 14 bases. CDR3 sequence reads: CASSYRPVKGEKLFF. The CDR3 DNA reads as TGTGCCAGCAGTTACAGGCCGGTAAAAGGTGAAAAACTGTTTTTT.

The rearrangement joins TRBV12-3 or TRBV12-4 to TRBJ2-2, with 7 bases matching TRBD1. The CDR3 consists of 17 residues. The V segment lost 7 bases and the J segment 0 bases; nucleotides outside the gene matches: 11. The CDR3 nucleotides are TGTGCCAGCATTTCCACCCTCGGGACAGCGAACACCGGGGAGCTGTTTTTT. As protein: CASISTLGTANTGELFF.

The rearrangement uses TRBV6-2 or TRBV6-3 and TRBJ2-7; D is uncertain. The CDR3 is 12 residues long. V was pared by 1 base and J by 9 bases, with 10 bases between. Germline CDR1 reads MNHEY; CDR2 reads SVGEGT. CDR3 bases: TGTGCCAGCAGTTACTACAGCATAGGGCAGTACTTC. Its translation: CASSYYSIGQYF.

The J gene is TRBJ1-1, the V gene TRBV6-5, with D maybe TRBD1 (6 bases). V was cut by 2 bases and J by 4 bases, with 8 bases left in between. The CDR3 covers 13 residues. CDR1 and CDR2 (germline): MNHEY, SVGAGI. CDR3 DNA sequence: TGTGCCAGCAGTTACACAGGGAGCACTGAAGCTTTCTTT. Encoded protein: CASSYTGSTEAFF.

The chain uses TRBV27 and TRBJ2-7; tentative D call: TRBD1 (6 bases). Per the germline V gene, CDR1 is MNHEY and CDR2 is SMNVEV (reference sequence). The germline V and J ends were trimmed by 0 bases and 6 bases, with 15 bases remaining between them. The CDR3 loop spans 15 amino acids. The CDR3 DNA reads as TGTGCCAGCAGTTTATCATCTGGGACATGGGGCGAGCAGTACTTC. Translated: CASSLSSGTWGEQYF.

In its sample, this clonotype was seen a few times. The chain uses TRBV6-1 and TRBJ2-7; D ambiguous. Trimming took 0 bases from V and 5 from J, leaving 14 bases between them. The CDR3 is 15 amino acids. The germline CDR1 and CDR2 sequences are MNHNS and SASEGT. This CDR3 reads CASSEAWQIRNEQYF. DNA of the CDR3: TGTGCCAGCAGTGAAGCCTGGCAGATAAGAAACGAGCAGTACTTC.

This clonotype appeared once. V and J are TRBV11-1 and TRBJ2-7; the D gene is possibly TRBD1 (7 bases). CDR3 size: 16 residues. Trimming left V 4 bases short and J 2 bases short, with 18 bases between. The V gene's germline CDR1 is SGHAT and CDR2 FQDESV (reference sequence). In nucleotides, the CDR3 is TGTGCCAGCAGCTCAGACGCGGGACAGCCCACCTACGAGCAGTACTTC. It yields the protein CASSSDAGQPTYEQYF.

This clonotype was seen a handful of times. This sequence joins TRBV5-1 and TRBJ2-7, with 12 bases fitting TRBD1. There are 13 residues in the CDR3. The J segment lost 12 bases and the V segment lost 8 bases, leaving 12 bases of the junction unmatched. Germline CDR1 SGHRS, CDR2 YFSETQ. The CDR3 reads CASRDRGLLAVYF. CDR3 in DNA: TGCGCCAGTCGGGACAGGGGGCTCTTAGCGGTGTACTTC.